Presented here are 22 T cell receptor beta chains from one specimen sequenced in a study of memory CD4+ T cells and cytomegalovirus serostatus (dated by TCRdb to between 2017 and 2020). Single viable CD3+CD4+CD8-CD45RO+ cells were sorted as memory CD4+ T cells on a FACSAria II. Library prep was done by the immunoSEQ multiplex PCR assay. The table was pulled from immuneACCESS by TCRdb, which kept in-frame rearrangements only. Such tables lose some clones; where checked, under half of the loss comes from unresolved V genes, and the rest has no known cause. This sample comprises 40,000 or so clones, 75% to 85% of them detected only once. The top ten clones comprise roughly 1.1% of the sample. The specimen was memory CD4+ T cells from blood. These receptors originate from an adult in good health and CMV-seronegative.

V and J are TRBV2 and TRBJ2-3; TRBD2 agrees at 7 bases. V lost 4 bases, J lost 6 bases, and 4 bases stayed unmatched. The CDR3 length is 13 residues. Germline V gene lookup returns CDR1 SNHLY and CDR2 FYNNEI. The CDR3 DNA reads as TGTGCCAGCAGTGGGGAGGGGAAGGATACGCAGTATTTT. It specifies CASSGEGKDTQYF.

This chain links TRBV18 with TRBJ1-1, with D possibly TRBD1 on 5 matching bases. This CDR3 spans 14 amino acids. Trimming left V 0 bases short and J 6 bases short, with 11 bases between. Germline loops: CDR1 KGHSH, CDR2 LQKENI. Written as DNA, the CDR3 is TGTGCCAGCTCACCACCGGGGGGGGTCCCTGAAGCTTTCTTT. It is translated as CASSPPGGVPEAFF.

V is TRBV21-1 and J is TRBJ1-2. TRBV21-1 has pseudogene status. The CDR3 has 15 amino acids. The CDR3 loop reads CASSLNSGKWYGYTF. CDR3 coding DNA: TGTGCCAGCAGCCTTAATTCGGGGAAGTGGTATGGCTACACCTTC.

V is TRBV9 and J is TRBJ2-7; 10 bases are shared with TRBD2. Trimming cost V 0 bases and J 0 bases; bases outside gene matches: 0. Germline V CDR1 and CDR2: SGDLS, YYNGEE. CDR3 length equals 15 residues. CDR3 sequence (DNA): TGTGCCAGCAGCGTAGGACTAGCGGGCTCCTACGAGCAGTACTTC. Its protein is CASSVGLAGSYEQYF. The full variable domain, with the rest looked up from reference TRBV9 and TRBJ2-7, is DSGVTQTPKHLITATGQRVTLRCSPRSGDLSVYWYQQSLDQGLQFLIQYYNGEERAKGNILERFSAQQFPDLHSELNLSSLELGDSALYFCASSVGLAGSYEQYFGPGTRLTVT.

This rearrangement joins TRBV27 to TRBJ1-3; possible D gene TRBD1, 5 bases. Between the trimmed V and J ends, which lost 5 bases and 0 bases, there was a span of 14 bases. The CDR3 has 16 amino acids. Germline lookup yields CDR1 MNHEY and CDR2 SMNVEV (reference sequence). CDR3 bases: TGTGCCAGCAGTCCTCGGGAGGGACTCTCTGGAAACACCATATATTTT. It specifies CASSPREGLSGNTIYF.

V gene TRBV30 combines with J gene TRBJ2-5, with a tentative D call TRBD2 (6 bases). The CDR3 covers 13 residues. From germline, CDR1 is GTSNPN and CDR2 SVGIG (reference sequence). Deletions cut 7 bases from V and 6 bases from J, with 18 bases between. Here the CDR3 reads CAFRTGGLQTQYF. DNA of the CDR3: TGTGCCTTCCGGACTGGGGGGTTGCAGACCCAGTACTTC.

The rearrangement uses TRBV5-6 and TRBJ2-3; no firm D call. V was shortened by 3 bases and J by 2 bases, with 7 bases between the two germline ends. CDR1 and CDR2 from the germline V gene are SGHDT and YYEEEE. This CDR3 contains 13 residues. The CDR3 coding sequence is TGTGCCAGCAGCTCCCTTTTCACAGATACGCAGTATTTT. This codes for CASSSLFTDTQYF.

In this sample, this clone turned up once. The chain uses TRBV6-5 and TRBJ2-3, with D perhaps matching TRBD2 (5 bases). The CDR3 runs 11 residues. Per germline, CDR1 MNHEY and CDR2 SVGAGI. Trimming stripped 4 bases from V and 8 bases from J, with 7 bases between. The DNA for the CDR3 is TGTGCCAGCAGTTTTGAGGGTACGCAGTATTTT. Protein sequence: CASSFEGTQYF.

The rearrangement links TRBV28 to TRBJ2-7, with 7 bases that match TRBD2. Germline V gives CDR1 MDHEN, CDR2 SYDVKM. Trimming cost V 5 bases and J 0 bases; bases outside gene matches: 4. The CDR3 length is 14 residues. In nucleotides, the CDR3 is TGTGCCAGCAGTGCTCTAGCGGCCTCCTACGAGCAGTACTTC. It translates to CASSALAASYEQYF.

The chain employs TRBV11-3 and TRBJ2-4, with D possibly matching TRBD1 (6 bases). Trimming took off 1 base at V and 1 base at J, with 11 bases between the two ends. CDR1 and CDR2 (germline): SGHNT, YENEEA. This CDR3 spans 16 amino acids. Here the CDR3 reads CASSLGQVRAKNIQYF. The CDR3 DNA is TGTGCCAGCAGCTTAGGACAGGTCCGGGCCAAAAACATTCAGTACTTC.

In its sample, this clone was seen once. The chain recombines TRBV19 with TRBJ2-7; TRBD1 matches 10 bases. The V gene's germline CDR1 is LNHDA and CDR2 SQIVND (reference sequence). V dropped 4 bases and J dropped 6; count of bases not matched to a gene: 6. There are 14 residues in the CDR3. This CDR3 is CASSRQGAALEQYF. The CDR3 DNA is TGTGCCAGTAGTAGACAGGGGGCGGCCCTCGAGCAGTACTTC.

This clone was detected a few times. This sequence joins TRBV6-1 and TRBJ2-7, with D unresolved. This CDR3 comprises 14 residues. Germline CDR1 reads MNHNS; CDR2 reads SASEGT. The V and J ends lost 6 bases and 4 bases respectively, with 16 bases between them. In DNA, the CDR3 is TGTGCCAGCAGGACCCAAGGGAACTGGTACGAGCAGTACTTC. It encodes CASRTQGNWYEQYF.

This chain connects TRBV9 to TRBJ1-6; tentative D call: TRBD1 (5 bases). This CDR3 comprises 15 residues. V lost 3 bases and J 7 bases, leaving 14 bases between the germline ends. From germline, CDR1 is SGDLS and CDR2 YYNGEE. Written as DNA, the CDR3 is TGTGCCAGCAGCGCCGCAAGGGACGGGAATTCACCCCTCCACTTT. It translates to CASSAARDGNSPLHF.

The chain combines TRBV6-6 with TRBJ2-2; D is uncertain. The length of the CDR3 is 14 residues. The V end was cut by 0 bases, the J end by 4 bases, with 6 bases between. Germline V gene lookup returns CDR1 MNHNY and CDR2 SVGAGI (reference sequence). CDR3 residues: CASSYSRSTGELFF. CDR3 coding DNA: TGTGCCAGCAGTTACTCCCGGTCCACCGGGGAGCTGTTTTTT.

The CDR3 DNA sequence: TGTGCCAGCAGCGCCGCGCTGGGGCTACTGGGGAATTCACCCCTCCACTTT. Translation gives CASSAALGLLGNSPLHF. The chain uses TRBV5-6 and TRBJ1-6, with a tentative D call TRBD1 (5 bases). V dropped 4 bases and J dropped 7 bases, with 21 bases sitting between them. The germline V gene has CDR1 SGHDT and CDR2 YYEEEE. This CDR3 has 17 amino acids.

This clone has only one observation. DNA for the CDR3: TGTGCCAGCAGCTTAGCGACAGGGGAACTCTACGAGCAGTACTTC. Translated, it gives CASSLATGELYEQYF. V usage is TRBV7-2 and J usage is TRBJ2-7, with 8 positions matching TRBD1. The CDR3 sequence is 15 residues long. Germline CDR1 and CDR2: SGHTA and FQGNSA. After removal of 0 bases from V and 3 bases from J, the junction contained 4 bases not matched to a gene.

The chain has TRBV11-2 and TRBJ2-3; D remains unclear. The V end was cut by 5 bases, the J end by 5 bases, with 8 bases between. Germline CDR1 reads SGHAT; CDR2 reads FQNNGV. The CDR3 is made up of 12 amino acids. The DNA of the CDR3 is TGTGCCAGCAGCCTCAGACGAGATACGCAGTATTTT. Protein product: CASSLRRDTQYF.

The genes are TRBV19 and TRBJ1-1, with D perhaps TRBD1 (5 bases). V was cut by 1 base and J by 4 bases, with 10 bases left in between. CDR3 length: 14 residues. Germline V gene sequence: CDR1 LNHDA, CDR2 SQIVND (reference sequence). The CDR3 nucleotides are TGTGCCAGTAGTATAGTAGAGGGGAGCACTGAAGCTTTCTTT. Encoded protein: CASSIVEGSTEAFF.

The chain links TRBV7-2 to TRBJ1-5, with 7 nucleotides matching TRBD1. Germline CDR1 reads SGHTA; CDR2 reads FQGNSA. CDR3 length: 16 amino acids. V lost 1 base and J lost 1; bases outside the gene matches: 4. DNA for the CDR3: TGTGCCAGCAGCTTAGTAGGGGGCCAGAGCAATCAGCCCCAGCATTTT. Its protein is CASSLVGGQSNQPQHF.

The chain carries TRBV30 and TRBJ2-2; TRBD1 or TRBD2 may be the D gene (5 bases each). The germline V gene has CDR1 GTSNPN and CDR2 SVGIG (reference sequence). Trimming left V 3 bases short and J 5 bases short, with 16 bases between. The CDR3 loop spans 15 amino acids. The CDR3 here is CAWRSGRDGTGELFF. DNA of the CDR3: TGTGCCTGGAGGTCTGGTAGGGACGGAACCGGGGAGCTGTTTTTT.

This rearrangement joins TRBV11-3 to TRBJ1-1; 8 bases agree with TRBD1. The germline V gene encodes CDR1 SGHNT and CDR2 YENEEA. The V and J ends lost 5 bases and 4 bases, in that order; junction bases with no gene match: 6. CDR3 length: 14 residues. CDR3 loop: CASSPGGEGTEAFF. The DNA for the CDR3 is TGTGCCAGCAGCCCAGGGGGCGAGGGCACTGAAGCTTTCTTT.

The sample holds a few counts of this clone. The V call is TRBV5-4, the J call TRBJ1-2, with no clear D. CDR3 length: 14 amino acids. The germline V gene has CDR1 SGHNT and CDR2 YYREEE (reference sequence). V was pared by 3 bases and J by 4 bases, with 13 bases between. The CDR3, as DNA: TGTGCCAGCAGCTCCAGTCAGGCGAGCTATGGCTACACCTTC. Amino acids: CASSSSQASYGYTF. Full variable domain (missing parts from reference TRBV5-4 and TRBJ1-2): ETGVTQSPTHLIKTRGQQVTLRCSSQSGHNTVSWYQQALGQGPQFIFQYYREEENGRGNFPPRFSGLQFPNYSSELNVNALELDDSALYLCASSSSQASYGYTFGSGTRLTVV.